This TCR beta chain originates from a study of blood T cells in healthy people across ages. The table lists this clonotype with many counts. Peripheral blood samples of 9.5 to 10 milliliters were drawn from each donor. V lost 1 base and J 5 bases, leaving 18 bases between the germline ends. Germline CDR1 LGHNA, CDR2 YNFKEQ. This CDR3 has 16 amino acids. Next came a second PCR, run for roughly 7 to 12 cycles, which used a sample-barcoded 5' primer along with a J-beta primer mix. TCRdb independently ran MiXCR on the 5' RACE reads; one entry per CDR3 protein. The table lists over 550,000 distinct CDR3 sequences, approximately 30% of them singletons, with roughly 14% in the top ten.

Sequenced material: blood. The V gene is TRBV4-2, the J gene TRBJ2-7, with D possibly TRBD2 on 7 matching bases. The sequence was collected from an elderly woman in good health. The CDR3 region is CASSQGGWGGVDEQYF. Written as DNA, the CDR3 is TGTGCCAGCAGCCAAGGGGGGTGGGGGGGCGTAGACGAGCAGTACTTC.